A single sample gave rise to the 8 T cell receptor beta chains below, sequenced in a study of vaccination and CD4 T cells after COVID-19. Sample time point: late sampling 161 to 241 days after vaccination in a few convalescent patients. Documented treatment: approximately 9-day PBMC culture with coronavirus spike peptide pools or control peptides (ViraFEST assay). Their cognate antigens are unknown. Cultured CD4+ T cell DNA underwent sequencing with the Oncomine TCR Beta short-read assay. A single record per CDR3 protein comes from TCRdb applying MiXCR to the PCR reads. In the table there are fewer than 25,000 distinct CDR3 sequences, 30% of which are singletons. The sample in question was CD4+ T cells from blood, cultured in vitro, obtained about 7 months after SARS-CoV-2 vaccination. Source of these receptors: a human donor who had recovered from COVID-19.

This clonotype was counted a few times. The chain employs TRBV7-2 and TRBJ2-1, with D uncertain. The CDR3 contains 14 residues. Between the trimmed V and J ends, which lost 3 bases and 7 bases, there was a span of 13 bases. Germline V gene sequence: CDR1 SGHTA, CDR2 FQGNSA. Written as DNA, the CDR3 is TGTGCCAGCAGCTTCCTATCAGCCTCGAATGAGCAGTTCTTC. It specifies CASSFLSASNEQFF.

The chain uses TRBV20-1 and TRBJ1-5; 8 bases agree with TRBD1. The CDR3 contains 18 residues. Trimming cost V 3 bases and J 1 base; bases outside gene matches: 14. The germline CDR1 and CDR2 sequences are DFQATT and SNEGSKA (reference sequence). The CDR3 nucleotides are TGCAGTGCTAGGGGACGGGGGCAGGGGGCTTGGAGCAATCAGCCCCAGCATTTT. It translates to CSARGRGQGAWSNQPQHF.

This chain connects TRBV20-1 to TRBJ2-7; 8 bases line up with TRBD1. This CDR3 region has 13 residues. Trimming took 5 bases from V and 4 from J; bases not matched to a gene: 7. CDR1 and CDR2 from the germline V gene are DFQATT and SNEGSKA (reference sequence). The CDR3 is CSAVGDRLYEQYF. For the CDR3, the DNA is TGCAGTGCTGTTGGGGACAGGCTTTACGAGCAGTACTTC.

This clonotype was found a few times. The rearrangement links TRBV20-1 to TRBJ2-1; D is possibly TRBD1 or TRBD2 (5 bases each). The length of the CDR3 is 13 residues. The germline gives CDR1 DFQATT, CDR2 SNEGSKA (reference sequence). V gave up 2 bases and J gave up 13 bases, with 18 bases separating them. The CDR3 region has the DNA TGCAGTGCTAGATTCACAGGTAGGGAGAGACAGTTCTTC. This codes for CSARFTGRERQFF.

The chain recombines TRBV20-1 with TRBJ1-1; D ambiguous. The CDR3 is 14 residues long. The V and J ends lost 3 bases and 0 bases respectively, with 11 bases between them. Germline loops: CDR1 DFQATT, CDR2 SNEGSKA (reference sequence). CDR3: CSARHPGMNTEAFF. The CDR3 DNA is TGCAGTGCTAGGCATCCGGGAATGAACACTGAAGCTTTCTTT.

This clonotype was picked up a small number of times. This sequence joins TRBV28 and TRBJ2-7; D is unresolved. The CDR3 is 14 residues long. The germline V and J ends were trimmed by 7 bases and 6 bases, with 19 bases remaining between them. CDR1 and CDR2 (germline): MDHEN, SYDVKM. The CDR3 loop reads CASNSDSYVPEQYF. The CDR3 DNA reads as TGTGCCAGCAACTCAGACTCCTATGTTCCCGAGCAGTACTTC. Filled out from reference TRBV28 and TRBJ2-7, the complete variable domain reads DVKVTQSSRYLVKRTGEKVFLECVQDMDHENMFWYRQDPGLGLRLIYFSYDVKMKEKGDIPEGYSVSREKKERFSLILESASTNQTSMYLCASNSDSYVPEQYFGPGTRLTVT.

This clonotype showed up just a few times. The rearrangement uses TRBV20-1 and TRBJ2-5, with 10 bases lining up with TRBD1. Germline V gene sequence: CDR1 DFQATT, CDR2 SNEGSKA (reference sequence). V dropped 5 bases and J dropped 5; count of bases not matched to a gene: 11. CDR3 length equals 15 residues. In nucleotides, the CDR3 is TGCAGTGCTGGCCGCCGGGACAGGGGAGATGAGACCCAGTACTTC. Its protein product is CSAGRRDRGDETQYF.

This clonotype was recorded a few times. This chain uses TRBV20-1 with TRBJ1-1; D is possibly TRBD1 (6 bases). Deletions cut 0 bases from V and 4 bases from J, with 15 bases between. Germline values: CDR1 DFQATT, CDR2 SNEGSKA (reference sequence). The CDR3 length is 15 residues. CDR3 amino acids: CSARDRGGGATEAFF. The CDR3 DNA is TGCAGTGCTAGAGACAGGGGCGGAGGGGCCACTGAAGCTTTCTTT.